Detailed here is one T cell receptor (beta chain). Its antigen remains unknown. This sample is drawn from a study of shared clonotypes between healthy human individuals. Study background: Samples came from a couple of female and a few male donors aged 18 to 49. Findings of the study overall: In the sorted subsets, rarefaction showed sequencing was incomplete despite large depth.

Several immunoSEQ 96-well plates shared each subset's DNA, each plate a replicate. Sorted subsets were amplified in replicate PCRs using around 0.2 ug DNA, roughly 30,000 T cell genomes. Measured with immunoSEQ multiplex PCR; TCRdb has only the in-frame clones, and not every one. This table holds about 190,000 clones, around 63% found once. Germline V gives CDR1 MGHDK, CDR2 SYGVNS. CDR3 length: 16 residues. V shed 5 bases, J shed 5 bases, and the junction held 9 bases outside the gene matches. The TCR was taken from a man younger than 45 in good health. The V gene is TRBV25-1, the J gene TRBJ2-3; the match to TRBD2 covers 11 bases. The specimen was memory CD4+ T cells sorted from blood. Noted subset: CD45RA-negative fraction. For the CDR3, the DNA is TGTGCCAGCAGTAAGACAATAGCGGGAGGGGGAGATACGCAGTATTTT. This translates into CASSKTIAGGGDTQYF.